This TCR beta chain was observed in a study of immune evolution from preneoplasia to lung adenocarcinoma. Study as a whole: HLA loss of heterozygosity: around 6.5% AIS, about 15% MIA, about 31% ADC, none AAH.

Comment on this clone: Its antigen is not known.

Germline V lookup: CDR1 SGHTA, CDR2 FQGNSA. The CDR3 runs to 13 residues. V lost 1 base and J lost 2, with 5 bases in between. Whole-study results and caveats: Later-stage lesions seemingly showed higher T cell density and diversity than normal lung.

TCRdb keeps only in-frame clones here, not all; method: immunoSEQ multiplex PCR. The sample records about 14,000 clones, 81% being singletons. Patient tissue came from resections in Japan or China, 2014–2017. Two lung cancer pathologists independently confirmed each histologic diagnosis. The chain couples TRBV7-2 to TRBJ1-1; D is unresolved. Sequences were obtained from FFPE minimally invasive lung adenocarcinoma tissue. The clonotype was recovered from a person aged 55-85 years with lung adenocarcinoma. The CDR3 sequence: CASSLGRNTEAFF. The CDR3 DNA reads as TGTGCCAGCAGCTTAGGCAGAAACACTGAAGCTTTCTTT.